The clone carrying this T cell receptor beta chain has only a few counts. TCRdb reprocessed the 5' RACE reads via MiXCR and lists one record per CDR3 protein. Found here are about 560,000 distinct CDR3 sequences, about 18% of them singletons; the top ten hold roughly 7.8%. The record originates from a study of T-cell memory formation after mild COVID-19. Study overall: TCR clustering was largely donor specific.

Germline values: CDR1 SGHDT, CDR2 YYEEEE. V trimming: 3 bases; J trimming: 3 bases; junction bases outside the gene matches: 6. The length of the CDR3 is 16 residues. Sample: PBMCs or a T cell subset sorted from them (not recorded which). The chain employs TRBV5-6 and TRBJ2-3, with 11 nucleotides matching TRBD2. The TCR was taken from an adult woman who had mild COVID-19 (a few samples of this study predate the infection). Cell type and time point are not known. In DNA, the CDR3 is TGTGCCAGCAGCTATGGGACTAGCGGACGAACAGATACGCAGTATTTT. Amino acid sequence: CASSYGTSGRTDTQYF.